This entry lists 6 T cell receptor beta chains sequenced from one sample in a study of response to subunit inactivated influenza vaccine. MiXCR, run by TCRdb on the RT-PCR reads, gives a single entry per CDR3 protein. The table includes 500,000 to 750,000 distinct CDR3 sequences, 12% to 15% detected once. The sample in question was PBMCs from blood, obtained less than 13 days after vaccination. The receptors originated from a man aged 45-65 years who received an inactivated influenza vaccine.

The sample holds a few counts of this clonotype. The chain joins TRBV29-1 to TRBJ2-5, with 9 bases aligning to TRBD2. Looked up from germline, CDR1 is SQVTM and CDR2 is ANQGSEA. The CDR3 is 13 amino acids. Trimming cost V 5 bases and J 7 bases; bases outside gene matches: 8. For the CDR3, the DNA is TGCAGCGTTTTCCATAGCGGGAGCGGGACCCAGTACTTC. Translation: CSVFHSGSGTQYF.

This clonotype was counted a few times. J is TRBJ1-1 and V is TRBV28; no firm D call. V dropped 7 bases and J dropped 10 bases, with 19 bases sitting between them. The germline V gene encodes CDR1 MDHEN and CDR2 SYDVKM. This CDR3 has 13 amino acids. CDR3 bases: TGTGCCAGCACCCTAAGTGGGAGCCGGAGAGCTTTCTTT. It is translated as CASTLSGSRRAFF.

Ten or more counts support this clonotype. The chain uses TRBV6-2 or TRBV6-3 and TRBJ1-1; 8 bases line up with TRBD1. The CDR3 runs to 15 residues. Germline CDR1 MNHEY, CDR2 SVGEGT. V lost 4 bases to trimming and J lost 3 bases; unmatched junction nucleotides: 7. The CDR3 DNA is TGTGCCAGCAGTTTCCAGGGGGCTTTGGACACTGAAGCTTTCTTT. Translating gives CASSFQGALDTEAFF.

The CDR3 protein is CASSLAGANNEQFF. The CDR3, as DNA: TGTGCCAGCAGTTTAGCGGGGGCTAACAATGAGCAGTTCTTC. The V call is TRBV12-3 or TRBV12-4, the J call TRBJ2-1; D is perhaps TRBD1 (6 bases). The CDR3 consists of 14 residues. V lost 0 bases and J lost 5, with 8 bases in between.

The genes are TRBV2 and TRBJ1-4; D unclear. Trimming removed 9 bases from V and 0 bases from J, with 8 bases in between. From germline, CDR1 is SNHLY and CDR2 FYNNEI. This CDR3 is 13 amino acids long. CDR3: CASLRATNEKLFF. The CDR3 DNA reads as TGTGCCAGTCTGAGGGCAACTAATGAAAAACTGTTTTTT.

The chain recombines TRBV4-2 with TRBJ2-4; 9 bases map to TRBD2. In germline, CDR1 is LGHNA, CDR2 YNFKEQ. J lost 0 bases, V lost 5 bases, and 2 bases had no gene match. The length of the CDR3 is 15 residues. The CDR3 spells CASSSGRLAKNIQYF. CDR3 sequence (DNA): TGTGCCAGCAGCAGCGGGAGGCTAGCCAAAAACATTCAGTACTTC.